Listed below are T cell receptor beta chains from one sample, sequenced in a study of T cell responses to AZD1222 COVID-19 vaccine. TCRdb keeps only in-frame clones here, not all; method: immunoSEQ multiplex PCR. The table includes roughly 170,000 clones, roughly 93% detected once. This specimen was peripheral blood, taken on day 0 of AZD1222 vaccination. Every receptor here comes from an adult in good health. Both conserved end residues are part of each CDR3. D genes are given only for firm matches. Not all rows give a size; the values are once, few, many and, for expanded clones, a class.

abundance: once
j_gene: TRBJ2-2
d_gene: NA
v_gene: TRBV6-5
CDR3nt: TGTGCCAGCACCTCCTTTATCGGGGAGCTGTTTTTT
CDR3aa: CASTSFIGELFF

abundance: NA
j_gene: TRBJ2-3
d_gene: TRBD2
v_gene: TRBV5-1
CDR3nt: TGCGCCAGCACGGGACTAGCGGGGGGGCCGGCACGAGATACGCAGTATTTT
CDR3aa: CASTGLAGGPARDTQYF

abundance: NA
j_gene: TRBJ1-5
d_gene: NA
v_gene: TRBV27
CDR3nt: TGTGCCAGCAGTGCACAAGGGGGGGGATATAGCAATCAGCCCCAGCATTTT
CDR3aa: CASSAQGGGYSNQPQHF

abundance: NA
j_gene: TRBJ1-2
d_gene: NA
v_gene: TRBV7-3
CDR3nt: TGTGCCAGCAGCTTGGAGGGTAACTATGGCTACACCTTC
CDR3aa: CASSLEGNYGYTF

abundance: NA
j_gene: TRBJ2-5
d_gene: NA
v_gene: TRBV7-9
CDR3nt: TGTGCCAGCAGCTTAAGGGCGGAGACCCAGTACTTC
CDR3aa: CASSLRAETQYF

abundance: NA
j_gene: TRBJ1-6
d_gene: NA
v_gene: TRBV4-1
CDR3nt: TGCGCCAGCAGCCAGCCCCCCTGGGTAGGGAATTCACCCCTCCACTTT
CDR3aa: CASSQPPWVGNSPLHF

abundance: NA
j_gene: TRBJ2-1
d_gene: NA
v_gene: TRBV5-1
CDR3nt: TGCGCCAGCAGCTTGGGGATAACGGTTGAGCAGTTCTTC
CDR3aa: CASSLGITVEQFF

abundance: NA
j_gene: TRBJ1-1
d_gene: NA
v_gene: TRBV18
CDR3nt: TGTGCCAGCTCACCCCTCACATCAAGTTGGGCTTTCTTT
CDR3aa: CASSPLTSSWAFF

abundance: NA
j_gene: TRBJ2-1
d_gene: NA
v_gene: TRBV4-3
CDR3nt: TGCGCCAGCAGCCAAGACGGGATGAGGGACAATGAGCAGTTCTTC
CDR3aa: CASSQDGMRDNEQFF

abundance: NA
j_gene: TRBJ1-1
d_gene: NA
v_gene: TRBV5-1
CDR3nt: TGCGCCAGCGCGGGCGTTCTCTCTGGGACAGCTTTCTTT
CDR3aa: CASAGVLSGTAFF

abundance: NA
j_gene: TRBJ1-5
d_gene: NA
v_gene: TRBV5-8
CDR3nt: TGTGCCAGCAGCTTGGGACTGCCGAATCAGCCCCAGCATTTT
CDR3aa: CASSLGLPNQPQHF

abundance: NA
j_gene: TRBJ1-1
d_gene: NA
v_gene: TRBV20-1
CDR3nt: TGCAGTGCTTTAAAACGGGAAGCTTTCTTT
CDR3aa: CSALKREAFF

abundance: NA
j_gene: TRBJ2-7
d_gene: NA
v_gene: TRBV4-3
CDR3nt: TGCGCCAGCAGCCAAGATGCAGGGCATCTGACAGTCAGCTCCTACGAGCAGTACTTC
CDR3aa: CASSQDAGHLTVSSYEQYF

abundance: few
j_gene: TRBJ1-6
d_gene: TRBD1
v_gene: TRBV18
CDR3nt: TGTGCCAGCTCCCGGGACAGGGGAGGGAATTCACCCCTCCACTTT
CDR3aa: CASSRDRGGNSPLHF

abundance: NA
j_gene: TRBJ2-6
d_gene: NA
v_gene: TRBV9
CDR3nt: TGTGCCAGCAGCGTAGGGGCCGGGGCCAACGTCCTGACTTTC
CDR3aa: CASSVGAGANVLTF

abundance: NA
j_gene: TRBJ1-4
d_gene: NA
v_gene: TRBV2
CDR3nt: TGTGTCAGCAGTGAGGGGGAAGCGGGAAAACTGTTTTTT
CDR3aa: CVSSEGEAGKLFF

abundance: NA
j_gene: TRBJ2-5
d_gene: NA
v_gene: TRBV9
CDR3nt: TGTGCCAGCAGCGTAGGCGGCAGCCAAGAGACCCAGTACTTC
CDR3aa: CASSVGGSQETQYF

abundance: NA
j_gene: TRBJ1-5
d_gene: NA
v_gene: TRBV3-1/TRBV3-2
CDR3nt: TGTGCCAGCAGCCAAGTGGGTGTGCCCCAGCATTTT
CDR3aa: CASSQVGVPQHF

abundance: once
j_gene: TRBJ2-7
d_gene: NA
v_gene: TRBV6-1
CDR3nt: TGTGCCAGCAGTGAAAGGGGCGAGCAGTACTTC
CDR3aa: CASSERGEQYF

abundance: NA
j_gene: TRBJ2-2
d_gene: TRBD1
v_gene: TRBV27
CDR3nt: TGTGCCAGCAGTACAGGGACAGGGGGCGAATATCGGCTGTTTTTT
CDR3aa: CASSTGTGGEYRLFF

abundance: NA
j_gene: TRBJ1-2
d_gene: NA
v_gene: TRBV2
CDR3nt: TGTGCCAGCAGTGCGGATCTTACAGTTGGTCCATATGGCTACACCTTC
CDR3aa: CASSADLTVGPYGYTF

abundance: NA
j_gene: TRBJ1-1
d_gene: TRBD1
v_gene: TRBV10-1
CDR3nt: TGCGCCAGCAGTAGGGACAGGGGGGGAACTGAAGCTTTCTTT
CDR3aa: CASSRDRGGTEAFF